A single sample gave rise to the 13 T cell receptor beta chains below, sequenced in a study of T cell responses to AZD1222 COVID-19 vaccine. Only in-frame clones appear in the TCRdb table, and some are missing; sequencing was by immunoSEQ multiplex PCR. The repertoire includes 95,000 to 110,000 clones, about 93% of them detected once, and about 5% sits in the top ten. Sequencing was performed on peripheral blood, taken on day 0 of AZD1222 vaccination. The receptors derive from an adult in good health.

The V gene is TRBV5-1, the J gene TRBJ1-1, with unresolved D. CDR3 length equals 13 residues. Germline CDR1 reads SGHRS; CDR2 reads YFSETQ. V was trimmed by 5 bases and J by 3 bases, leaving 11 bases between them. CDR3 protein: CASSSRADTEAFF. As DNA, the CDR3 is TGCGCCAGCAGTTCTCGAGCTGACACTGAAGCTTTCTTT.

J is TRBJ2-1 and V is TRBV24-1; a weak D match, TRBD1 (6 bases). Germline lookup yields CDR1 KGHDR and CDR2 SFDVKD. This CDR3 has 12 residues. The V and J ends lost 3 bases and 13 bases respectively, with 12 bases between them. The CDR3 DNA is TGTGCCACCAGTGATGGCCGGGACACTCAGTTCTTC. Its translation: CATSDGRDTQFF.

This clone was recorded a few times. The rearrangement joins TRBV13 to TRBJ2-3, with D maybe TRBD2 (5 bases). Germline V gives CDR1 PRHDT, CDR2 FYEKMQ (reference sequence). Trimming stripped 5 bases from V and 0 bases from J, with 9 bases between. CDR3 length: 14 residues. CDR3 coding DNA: TGTGCCAGCAGCCCCCGGACTAGCACAGATACGCAGTATTTT. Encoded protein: CASSPRTSTDTQYF.

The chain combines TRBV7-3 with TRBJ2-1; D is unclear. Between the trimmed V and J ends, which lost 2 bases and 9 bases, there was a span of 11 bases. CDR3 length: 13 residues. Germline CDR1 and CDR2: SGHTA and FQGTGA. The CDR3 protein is CASSLDRAREQFF. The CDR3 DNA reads TGTGCCAGCAGCTTAGACCGTGCACGTGAGCAGTTCTTC.

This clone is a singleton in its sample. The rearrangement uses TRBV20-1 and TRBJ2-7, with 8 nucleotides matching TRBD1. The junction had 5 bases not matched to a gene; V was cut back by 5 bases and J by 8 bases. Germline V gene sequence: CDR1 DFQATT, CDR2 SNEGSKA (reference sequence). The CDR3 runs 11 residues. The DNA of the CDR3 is TGCAGTGCTTGGACAGGGCCGAAGCAGTACTTC. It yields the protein CSAWTGPKQYF.

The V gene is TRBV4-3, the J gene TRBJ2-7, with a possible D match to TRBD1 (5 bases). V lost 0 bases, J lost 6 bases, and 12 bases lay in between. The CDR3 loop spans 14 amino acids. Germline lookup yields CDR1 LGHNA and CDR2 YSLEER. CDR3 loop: CASSQEGVLSEQYF. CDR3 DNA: TGCGCCAGCAGCCAAGAAGGGGTCCTCTCCGAGCAGTACTTC.

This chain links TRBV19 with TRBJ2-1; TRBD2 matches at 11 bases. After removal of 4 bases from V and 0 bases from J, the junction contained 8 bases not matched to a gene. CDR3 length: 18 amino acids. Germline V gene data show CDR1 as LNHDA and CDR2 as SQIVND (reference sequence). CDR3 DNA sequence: TGTGCCAGTAGTACCGGACTAGCGGGCAGGAGCTCCTACAATGAGCAGTTCTTC. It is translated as CASSTGLAGRSSYNEQFF.

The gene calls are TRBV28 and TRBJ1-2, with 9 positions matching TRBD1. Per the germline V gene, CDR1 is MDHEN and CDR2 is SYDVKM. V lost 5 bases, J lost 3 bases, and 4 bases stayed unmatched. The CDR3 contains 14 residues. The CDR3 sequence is CASSTWTGDYGYTF. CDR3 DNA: TGTGCCAGCAGTACATGGACAGGGGACTATGGCTACACCTTC.

The CDR3 sequence is CASSSPGGIYEQYF. The CDR3 region has the DNA TGTGCCAGCAGTTCACCGGGGGGAATCTACGAGCAGTACTTC. The rearrangement links TRBV6-5 to TRBJ2-7; 7 bases line up with TRBD2. V trimming: 4 bases; J trimming: 3 bases; junction bases outside the gene matches: 6. The CDR3 extends over 14 amino acids. Germline CDR1 is MNHEY and CDR2 is SVGAGI.

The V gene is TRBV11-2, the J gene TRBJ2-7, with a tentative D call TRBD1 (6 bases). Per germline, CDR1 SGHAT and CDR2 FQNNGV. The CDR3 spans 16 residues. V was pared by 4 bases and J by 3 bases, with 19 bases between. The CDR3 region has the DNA TGTGCCAGCAGCTCGCCCCACAGGGTGAGGGTCTACGAGCAGTACTTC. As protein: CASSSPHRVRVYEQYF. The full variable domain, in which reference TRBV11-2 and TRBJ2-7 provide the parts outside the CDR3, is EAGVAQSPRYKIIEKRQSVAFWCNPISGHATLYWYQQILGQGPKLLIQFQNNGVVDDSQLPKDRFSAERLKGVDSTLKIQPAKLEDSAVYLCASSSPHRVRVYEQYFGPGTRLTVT.

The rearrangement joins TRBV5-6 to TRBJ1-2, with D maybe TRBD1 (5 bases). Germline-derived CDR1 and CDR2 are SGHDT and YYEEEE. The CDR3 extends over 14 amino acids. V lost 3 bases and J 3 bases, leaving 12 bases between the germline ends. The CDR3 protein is CASSSPPRDYGYTF. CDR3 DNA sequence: TGTGCCAGCAGCTCCCCGCCCAGGGACTATGGCTACACCTTC. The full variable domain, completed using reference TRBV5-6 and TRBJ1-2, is DAGVTQSPTHLIKTRGQQVTLRCSPKSGHDTVSWYQQALGQGPQFIFQYYEEEERQRGNFPDRFSGHQFPNYSSELNVNALLLGDSALYLCASSSPPRDYGYTFGSGTRLTVV.

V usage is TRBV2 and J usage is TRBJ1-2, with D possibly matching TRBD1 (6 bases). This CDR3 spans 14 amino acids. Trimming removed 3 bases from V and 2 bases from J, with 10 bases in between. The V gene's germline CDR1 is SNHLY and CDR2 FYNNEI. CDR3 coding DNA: TGTGCCAGCAGTGATGGCAGGGGAAACTATGGCTACACCTTC. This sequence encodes CASSDGRGNYGYTF.

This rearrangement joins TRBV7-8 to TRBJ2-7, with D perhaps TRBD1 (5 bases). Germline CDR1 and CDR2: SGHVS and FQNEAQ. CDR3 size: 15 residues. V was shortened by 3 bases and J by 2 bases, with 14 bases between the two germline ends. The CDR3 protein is CASSFRSGRPYEQYF. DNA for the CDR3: TGTGCCAGCAGCTTCCGGTCAGGGCGACCCTACGAGCAGTACTTC.